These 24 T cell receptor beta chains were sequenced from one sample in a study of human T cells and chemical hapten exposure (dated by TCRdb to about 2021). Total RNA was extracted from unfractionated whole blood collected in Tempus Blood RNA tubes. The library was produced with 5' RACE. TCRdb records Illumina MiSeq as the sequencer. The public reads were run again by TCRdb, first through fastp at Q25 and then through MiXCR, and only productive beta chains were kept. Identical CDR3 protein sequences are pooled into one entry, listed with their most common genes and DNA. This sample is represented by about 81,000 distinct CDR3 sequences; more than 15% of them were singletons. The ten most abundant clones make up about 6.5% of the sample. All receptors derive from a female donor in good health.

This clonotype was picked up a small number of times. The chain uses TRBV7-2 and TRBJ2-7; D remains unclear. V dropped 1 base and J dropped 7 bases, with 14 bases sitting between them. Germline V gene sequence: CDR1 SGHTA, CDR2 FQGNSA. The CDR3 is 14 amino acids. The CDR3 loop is CASSLGRSPLEQYF. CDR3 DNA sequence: TGTGCCAGCAGCTTAGGACGCTCTCCCTTGGAGCAGTACTTC.

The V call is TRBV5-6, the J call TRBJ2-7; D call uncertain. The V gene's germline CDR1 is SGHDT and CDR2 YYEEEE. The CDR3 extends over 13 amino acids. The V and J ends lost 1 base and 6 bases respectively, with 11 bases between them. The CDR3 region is CASSLSVHGEQYF. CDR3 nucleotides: TGTGCCAGCAGCTTGTCAGTTCACGGCGAGCAGTACTTC.

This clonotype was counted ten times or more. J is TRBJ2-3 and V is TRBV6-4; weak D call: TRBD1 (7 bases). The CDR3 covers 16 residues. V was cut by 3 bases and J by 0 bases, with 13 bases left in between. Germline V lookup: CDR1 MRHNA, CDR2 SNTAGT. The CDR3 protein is CASSDSAGGSTDTQYF. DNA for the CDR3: TGTGCCAGCAGTGATTCGGCAGGGGGGAGCACAGATACGCAGTATTTT.

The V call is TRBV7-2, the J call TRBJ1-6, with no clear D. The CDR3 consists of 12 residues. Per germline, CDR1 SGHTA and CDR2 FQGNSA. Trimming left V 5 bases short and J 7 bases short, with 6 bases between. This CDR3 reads CASSPRNSPLHF. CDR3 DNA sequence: TGTGCCAGCAGCCCGAGAAATTCACCCCTCCACTTT.

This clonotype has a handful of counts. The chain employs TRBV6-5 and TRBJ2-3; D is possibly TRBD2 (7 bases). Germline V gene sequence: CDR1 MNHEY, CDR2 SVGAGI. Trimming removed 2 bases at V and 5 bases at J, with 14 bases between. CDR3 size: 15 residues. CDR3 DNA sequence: TGTGCCAGCAGTTACGTGGGGGGGGCTGAAGATACGCAGTATTTT. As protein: CASSYVGGAEDTQYF.

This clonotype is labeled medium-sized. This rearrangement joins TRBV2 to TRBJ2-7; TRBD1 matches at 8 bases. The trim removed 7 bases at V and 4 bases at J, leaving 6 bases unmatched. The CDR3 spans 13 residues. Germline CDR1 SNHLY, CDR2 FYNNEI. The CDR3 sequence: CASTWTGRYEQYF. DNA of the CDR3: TGTGCCAGCACTTGGACAGGGAGGTACGAGCAGTACTTC.

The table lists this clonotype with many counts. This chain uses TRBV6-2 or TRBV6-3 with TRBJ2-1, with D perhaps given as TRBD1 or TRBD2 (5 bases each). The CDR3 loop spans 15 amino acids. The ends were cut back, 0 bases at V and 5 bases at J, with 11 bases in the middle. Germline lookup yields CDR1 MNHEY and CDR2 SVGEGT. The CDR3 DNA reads TGTGCCAGCAGTTACTCCGGGGCTATGGACAATGAGCAGTTCTTC. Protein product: CASSYSGAMDNEQFF.

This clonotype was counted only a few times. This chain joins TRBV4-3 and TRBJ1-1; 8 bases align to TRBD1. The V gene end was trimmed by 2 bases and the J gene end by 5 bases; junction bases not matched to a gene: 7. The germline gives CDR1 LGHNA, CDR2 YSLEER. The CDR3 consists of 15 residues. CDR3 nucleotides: TGCGCCAGCAGCCAATACACAGGGGGAAGGACTGAAGCTTTCTTT. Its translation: CASSQYTGGRTEAFF.

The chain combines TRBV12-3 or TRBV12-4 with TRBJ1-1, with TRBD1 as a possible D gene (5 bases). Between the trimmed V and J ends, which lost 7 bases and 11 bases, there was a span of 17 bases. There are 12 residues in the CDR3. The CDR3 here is CASTSWVGTAFF. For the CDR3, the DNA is TGTGCCAGCACCTCCTGGGTTGGGACGGCTTTCTTT.

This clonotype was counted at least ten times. The DNA for the CDR3 is TGTGCCAGCAGTTCCCCCAAAGAAAAAAAGACAGGTGAGGGTAGCGGGAGCCCCCCGAATGAGCAGTTCTTC. Protein: CASSSPKEKKTGEGSGSPPNEQFF. The chain has TRBV12-3 or TRBV12-4 and TRBJ2-1; 9 positions agree with TRBD2. This CDR3 has 24 residues. The V and J ends lost 4 bases and 7 bases, in that order; junction bases with no gene match: 35.

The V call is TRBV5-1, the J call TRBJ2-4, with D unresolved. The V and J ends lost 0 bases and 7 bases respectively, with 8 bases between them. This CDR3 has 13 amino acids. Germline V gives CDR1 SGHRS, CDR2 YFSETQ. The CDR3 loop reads CASSLGGSNIQYF. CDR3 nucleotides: TGCGCCAGCAGCTTGGGAGGTAGCAACATTCAGTACTTC. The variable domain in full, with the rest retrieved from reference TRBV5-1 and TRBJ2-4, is KAGVTQTPRYLIKTRGQQVTLSCSPISGHRSVSWYQQTPGQGLQFLFEYFSETQRNKGNFPGRFSGRQFSNSRSEMNVSTLELGDSALYLCASSLGGSNIQYFGAGTRLSVL.

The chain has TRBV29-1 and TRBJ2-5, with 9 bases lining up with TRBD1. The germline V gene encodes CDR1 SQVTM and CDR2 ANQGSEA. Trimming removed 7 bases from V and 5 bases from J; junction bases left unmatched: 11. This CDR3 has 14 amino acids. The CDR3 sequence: CSGGDGQGPETQYF. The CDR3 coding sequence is TGCAGCGGTGGGGATGGACAGGGGCCGGAGACCCAGTACTTC.

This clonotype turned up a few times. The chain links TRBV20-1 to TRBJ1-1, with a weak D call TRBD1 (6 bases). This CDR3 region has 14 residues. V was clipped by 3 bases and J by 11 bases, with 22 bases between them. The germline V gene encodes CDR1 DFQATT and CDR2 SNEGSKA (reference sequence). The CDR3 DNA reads TGCAGTGCTAGCCCCCCCGGGGGGGCCGCGGGGGCTTTCTTT. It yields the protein CSASPPGGAAGAFF.

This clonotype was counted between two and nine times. DNA for the CDR3: TGTGCCAGTAGTAACACAGGCTCTGGGGCCAACGTCCTGACTTTC. This gives the protein CASSNTGSGANVLTF. J is TRBJ2-6 and V is TRBV19, with a weak D call TRBD1 (5 bases). The germline gives CDR1 LNHDA, CDR2 SQIVND (reference sequence). Trimming removed 4 bases at V and 0 bases at J, with 7 bases between. The CDR3 totals 15 residues.

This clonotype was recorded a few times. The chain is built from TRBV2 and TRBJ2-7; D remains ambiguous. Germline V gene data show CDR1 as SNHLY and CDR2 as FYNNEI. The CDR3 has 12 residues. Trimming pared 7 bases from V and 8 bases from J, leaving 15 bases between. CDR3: CASTPEIPKQYF. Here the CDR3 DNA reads TGTGCCAGCACCCCCGAGATACCAAAGCAGTACTTC. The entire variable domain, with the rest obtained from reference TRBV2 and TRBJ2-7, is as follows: EPEVTQTPSHQVTQMGQEVILRCVPISNHLYFYWYRQILGQKVEFLVSFYNNEISEKSEIFDDQFSVERPDGSNFTLKIRSTKLEDSAMYFCASTPEIPKQYFGPGTRLTVT.

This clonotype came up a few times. The CDR3 DNA follows: TGTGCCAGCAGTTACGGTTGGGGCACCGGGGAGCTGTTTTTT. Translating it yields CASSYGWGTGELFF. This rearrangement joins TRBV6-6 to TRBJ2-2; D call uncertain. V was pared by 2 bases and J by 4 bases, with 8 bases between. Germline V gene lookup returns CDR1 MNHNY and CDR2 SVGAGI (reference sequence). The CDR3 has 14 amino acids.

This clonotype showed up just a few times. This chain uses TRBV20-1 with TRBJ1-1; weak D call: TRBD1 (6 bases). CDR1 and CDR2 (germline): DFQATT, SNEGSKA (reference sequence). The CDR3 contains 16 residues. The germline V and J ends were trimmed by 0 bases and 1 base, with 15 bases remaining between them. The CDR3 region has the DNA TGCAGTGCTAGAGATCCGGGGGGCCGCCCGAACACTGAAGCTTTCTTT. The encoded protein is CSARDPGGRPNTEAFF.

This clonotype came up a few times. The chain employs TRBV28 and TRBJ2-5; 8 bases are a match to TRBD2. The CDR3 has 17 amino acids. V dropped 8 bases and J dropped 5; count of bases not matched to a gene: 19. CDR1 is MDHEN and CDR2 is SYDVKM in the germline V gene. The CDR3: CASESQRGTFFSETQYF. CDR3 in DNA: TGTGCCAGCGAGTCCCAGCGGGGGACTTTTTTTAGCGAGACCCAGTACTTC.

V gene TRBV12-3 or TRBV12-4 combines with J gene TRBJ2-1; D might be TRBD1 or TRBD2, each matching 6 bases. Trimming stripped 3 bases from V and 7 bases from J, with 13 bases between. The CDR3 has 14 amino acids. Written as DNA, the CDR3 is TGTGCCAGCAGTTTCTGGGAAGGGGGGAATGAGCAGTTCTTC. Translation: CASSFWEGGNEQFF.

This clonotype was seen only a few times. Written as DNA, the CDR3 is TGTGCCAGCAGCTTATCGCAGAAGCGTGAAAAACTGTTTTTT. This encodes CASSLSQKREKLFF. This chain links TRBV7-2 with TRBJ1-4; D unclear. Germline V gene sequence: CDR1 SGHTA, CDR2 FQGNSA. The V end lost 2 bases, the J end lost 7 bases, and 11 bases lay between the germline ends. The CDR3 consists of 14 residues.

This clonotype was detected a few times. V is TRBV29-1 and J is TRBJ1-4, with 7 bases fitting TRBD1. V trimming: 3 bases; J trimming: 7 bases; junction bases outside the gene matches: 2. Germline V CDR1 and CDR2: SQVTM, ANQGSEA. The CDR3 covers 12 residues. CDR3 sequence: CSVESGGEKLFF. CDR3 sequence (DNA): TGCAGCGTTGAGTCAGGGGGTGAAAAACTGTTTTTT.

CDR3 coding DNA: TGTGCCAGCTCACCACTATCCGATCTTAATTCACCCCTCCACTTT. This gives the protein CASSPLSDLNSPLHF. V usage is TRBV18 and J usage is TRBJ1-6; D gene ambiguous. CDR3 length: 15 residues. The V gene lost 1 base and the J gene lost 6 bases, with 10 bases spanning the gap. CDR1 is KGHSH and CDR2 is LQKENI in the germline V gene.

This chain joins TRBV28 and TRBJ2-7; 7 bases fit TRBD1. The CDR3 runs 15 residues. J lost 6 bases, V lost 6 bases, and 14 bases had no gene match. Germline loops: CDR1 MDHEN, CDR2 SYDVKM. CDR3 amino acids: CASSPGQLARGEQYF. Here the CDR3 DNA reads TGTGCCAGCAGCCCGGGACAGCTCGCAAGGGGCGAGCAGTACTTC.

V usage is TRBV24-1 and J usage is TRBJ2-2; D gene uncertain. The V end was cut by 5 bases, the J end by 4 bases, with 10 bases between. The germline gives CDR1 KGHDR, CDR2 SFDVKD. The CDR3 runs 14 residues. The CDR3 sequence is CATSGRVSTGELFF. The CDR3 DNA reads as TGTGCCACCAGTGGCCGTGTGAGCACCGGGGAGCTGTTTTTT.